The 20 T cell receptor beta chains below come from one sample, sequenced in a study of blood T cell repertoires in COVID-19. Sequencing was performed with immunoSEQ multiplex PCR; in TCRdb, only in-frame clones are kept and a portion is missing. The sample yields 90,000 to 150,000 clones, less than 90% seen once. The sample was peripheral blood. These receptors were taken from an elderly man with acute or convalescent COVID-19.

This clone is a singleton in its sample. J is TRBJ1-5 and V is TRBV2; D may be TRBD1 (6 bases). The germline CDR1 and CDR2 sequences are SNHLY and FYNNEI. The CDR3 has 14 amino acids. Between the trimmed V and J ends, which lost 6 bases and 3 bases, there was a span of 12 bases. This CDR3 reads CASSDTGYNQPQHF. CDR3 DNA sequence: TGTGCCAGCAGCGATACAGGGTACAATCAGCCCCAGCATTTT.

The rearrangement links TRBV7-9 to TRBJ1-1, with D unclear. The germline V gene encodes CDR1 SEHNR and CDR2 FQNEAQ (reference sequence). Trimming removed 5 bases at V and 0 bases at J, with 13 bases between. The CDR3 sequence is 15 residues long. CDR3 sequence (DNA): TGTGCCAGCAGCCCTGGGAGGCAGGTGAACACTGAAGCTTTCTTT. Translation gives CASSPGRQVNTEAFF.

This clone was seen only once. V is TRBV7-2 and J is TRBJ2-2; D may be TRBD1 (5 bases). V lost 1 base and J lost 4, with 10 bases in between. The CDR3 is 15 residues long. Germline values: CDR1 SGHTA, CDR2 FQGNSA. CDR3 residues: CASSLGQGPTGELFF. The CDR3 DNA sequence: TGTGCCAGCAGCTTAGGGCAGGGCCCCACCGGGGAGCTGTTTTTT.

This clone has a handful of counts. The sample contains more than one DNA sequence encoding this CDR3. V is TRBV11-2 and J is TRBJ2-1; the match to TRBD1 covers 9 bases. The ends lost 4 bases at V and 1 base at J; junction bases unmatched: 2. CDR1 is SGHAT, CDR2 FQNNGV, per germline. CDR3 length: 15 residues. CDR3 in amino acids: CASSSDRGSYNEQFF. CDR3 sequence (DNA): TGTGCCAGCAGCTCCGACAGGGGGTCCTACAATGAGCAGTTCTTC.

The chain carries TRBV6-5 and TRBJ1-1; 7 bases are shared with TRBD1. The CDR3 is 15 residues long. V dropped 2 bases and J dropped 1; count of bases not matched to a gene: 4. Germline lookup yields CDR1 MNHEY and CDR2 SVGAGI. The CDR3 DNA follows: TGTGCCAGCAGTTACAGGGGGCTTGGGAACACTGAAGCTTTCTTT. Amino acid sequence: CASSYRGLGNTEAFF.

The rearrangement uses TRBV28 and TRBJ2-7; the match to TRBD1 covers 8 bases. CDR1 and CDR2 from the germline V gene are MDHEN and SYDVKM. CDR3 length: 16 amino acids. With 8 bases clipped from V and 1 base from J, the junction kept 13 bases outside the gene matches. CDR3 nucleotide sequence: TGTGCCAGCGGCCTAACGGGGGACAGGATGTCCTACGAGCAGTACTTC. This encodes CASGLTGDRMSYEQYF.

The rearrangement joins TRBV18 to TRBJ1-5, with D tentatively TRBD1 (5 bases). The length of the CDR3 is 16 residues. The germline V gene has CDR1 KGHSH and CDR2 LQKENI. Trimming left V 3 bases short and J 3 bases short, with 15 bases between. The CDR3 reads CASSPNGQRTNQPQHF. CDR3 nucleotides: TGTGCCAGCTCACCGAACGGACAACGCACCAATCAGCCCCAGCATTTT.

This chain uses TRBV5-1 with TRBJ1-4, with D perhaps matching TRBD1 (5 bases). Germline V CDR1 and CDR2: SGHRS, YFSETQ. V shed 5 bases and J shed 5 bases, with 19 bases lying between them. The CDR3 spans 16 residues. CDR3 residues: CASRLSTGSGNEKLFF. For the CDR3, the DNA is TGCGCCAGCAGGCTTTCCACAGGTTCCGGGAATGAAAAACTGTTTTTT.

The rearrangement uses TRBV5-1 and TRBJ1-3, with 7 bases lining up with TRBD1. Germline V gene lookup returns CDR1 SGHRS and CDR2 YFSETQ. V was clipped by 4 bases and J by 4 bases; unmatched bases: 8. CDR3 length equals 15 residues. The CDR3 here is CASSVTGIGGNTIYF. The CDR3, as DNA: TGCGCCAGCAGCGTGACAGGGATAGGCGGAAACACCATATATTTT.

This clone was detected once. The CDR3 DNA follows: TGTGCCTGGAGCGCTAACAGGGGCGGAACTGAAGCTTTCTTT. It specifies CAWSANRGGTEAFF. V gene TRBV30 combines with J gene TRBJ1-1; TRBD1 matches 7 bases. CDR1 and CDR2 from the germline V gene are GTSNPN and SVGIG (reference sequence). This CDR3 has 14 amino acids. Trimming at V came to 3 bases and at J to 5 bases, leaving 9 bases not matched to a gene.

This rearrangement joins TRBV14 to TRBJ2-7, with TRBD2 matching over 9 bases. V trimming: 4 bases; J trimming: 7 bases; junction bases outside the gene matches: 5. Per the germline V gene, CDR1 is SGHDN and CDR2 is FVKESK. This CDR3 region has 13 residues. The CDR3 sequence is CASSRGLAREQYF. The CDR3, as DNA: TGTGCCAGCAGCCGGGGACTAGCCCGAGAGCAGTACTTC.

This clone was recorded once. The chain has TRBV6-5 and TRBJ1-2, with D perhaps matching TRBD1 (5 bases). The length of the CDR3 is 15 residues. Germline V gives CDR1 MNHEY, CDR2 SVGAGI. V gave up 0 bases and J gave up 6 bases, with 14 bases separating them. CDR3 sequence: CASSYSAGKLDGYTF. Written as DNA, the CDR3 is TGTGCCAGCAGTTACTCGGCAGGGAAATTGGATGGCTACACCTTC.

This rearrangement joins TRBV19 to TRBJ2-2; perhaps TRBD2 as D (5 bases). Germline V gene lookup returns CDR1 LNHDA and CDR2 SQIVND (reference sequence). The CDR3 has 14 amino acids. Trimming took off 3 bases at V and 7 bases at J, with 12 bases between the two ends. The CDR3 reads CASSMPGIVGELFF. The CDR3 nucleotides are TGTGCCAGTAGTATGCCGGGAATAGTCGGGGAGCTGTTTTTT.

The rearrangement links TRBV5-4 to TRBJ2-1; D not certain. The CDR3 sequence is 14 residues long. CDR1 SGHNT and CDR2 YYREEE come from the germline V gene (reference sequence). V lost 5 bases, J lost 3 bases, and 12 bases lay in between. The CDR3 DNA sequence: TGTGCCAGCAGTCGCCCCGAGATCTACAATGAGCAGTTCTTC. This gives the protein CASSRPEIYNEQFF.

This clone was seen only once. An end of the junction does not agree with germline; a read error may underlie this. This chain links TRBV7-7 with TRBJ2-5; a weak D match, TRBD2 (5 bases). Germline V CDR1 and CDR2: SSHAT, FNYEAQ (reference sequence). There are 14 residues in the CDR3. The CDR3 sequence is CASTPGLAGETQYF. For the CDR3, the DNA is TGTGCTAGCACCCCCGGACTGGCGGGAGAGACCCAGTACTTC.

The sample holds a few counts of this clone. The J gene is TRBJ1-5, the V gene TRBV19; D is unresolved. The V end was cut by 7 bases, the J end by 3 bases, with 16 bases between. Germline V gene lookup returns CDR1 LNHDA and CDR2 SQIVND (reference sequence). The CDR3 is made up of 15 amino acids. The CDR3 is CASTRGRTVNQPQHF. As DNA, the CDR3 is TGTGCCAGTACACGGGGAAGGACGGTCAATCAGCCCCAGCATTTT.

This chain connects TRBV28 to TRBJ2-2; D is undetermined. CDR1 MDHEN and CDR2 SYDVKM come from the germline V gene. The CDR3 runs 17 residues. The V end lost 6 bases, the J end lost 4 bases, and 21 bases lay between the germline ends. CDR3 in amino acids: CASRLGPIRYVTGELFF. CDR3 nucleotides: TGTGCCAGCAGACTGGGCCCCATTCGGTATGTCACCGGGGAGCTGTTTTTT. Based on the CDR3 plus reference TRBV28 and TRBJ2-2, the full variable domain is DVKVTQSSRYLVKRTGEKVFLECVQDMDHENMFWYRQDPGLGLRLIYFSYDVKMKEKGDIPEGYSVSREKKERFSLILESASTNQTSMYLCASRLGPIRYVTGELFFGEGSRLTVL.

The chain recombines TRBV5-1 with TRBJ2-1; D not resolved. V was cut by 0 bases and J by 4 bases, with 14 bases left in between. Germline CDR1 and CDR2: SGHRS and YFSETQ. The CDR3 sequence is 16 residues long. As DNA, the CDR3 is TGCGCCAGCAGCTTGGATGCCCAGTATCATTACAATGAGCAGTTCTTC. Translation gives CASSLDAQYHYNEQFF.

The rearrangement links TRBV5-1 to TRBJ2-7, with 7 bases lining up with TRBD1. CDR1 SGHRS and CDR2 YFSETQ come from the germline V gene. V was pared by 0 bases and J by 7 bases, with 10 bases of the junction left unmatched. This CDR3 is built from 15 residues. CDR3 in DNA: TGCGCCAGCAGCTTGGCGACAGGGCCCTCCGAGGAGCAGTACTTC. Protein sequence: CASSLATGPSEEQYF. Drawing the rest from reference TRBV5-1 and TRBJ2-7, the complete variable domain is KAGVTQTPRYLIKTRGQQVTLSCSPISGHRSVSWYQQTPGQGLQFLFEYFSETQRNKGNFPGRFSGRQFSNSRSEMNVSTLELGDSALYLCASSLATGPSEEQYFGPGTRLTVT.

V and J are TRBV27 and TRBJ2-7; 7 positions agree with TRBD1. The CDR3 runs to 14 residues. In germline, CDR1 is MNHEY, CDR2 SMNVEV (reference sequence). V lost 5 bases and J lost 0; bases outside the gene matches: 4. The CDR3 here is CASSVTGSSYEQYF. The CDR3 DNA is TGTGCCAGCAGTGTGACAGGGAGCTCCTACGAGCAGTACTTC.